The 18 T cell receptor beta chains listed next were all sequenced from one sample in a study of graft-versus-host responses after intestinal transplantation. Clones were sequenced by immunoSEQ multiplex PCR, and TCRdb holds only the in-frame ones, with some missing. The sample contains tens of thousands of clones, approximately 87% of which appear only once. No antigen is known for these receptors. The sequencing here drew on unstimulated CD4+ T cells sorted from spleen or lymph node cells, taken before intestinal transplant. The receptor set was obtained from a human donor who received an intestinal transplant.

This clone was recorded once. The chain couples TRBV9 to TRBJ1-3; a weak D match, TRBD1 (6 bases). V was pared by 4 bases and J by 0 bases, with 17 bases between. This CDR3 has 17 amino acids. Looked up from germline, CDR1 is SGDLS and CDR2 is YYNGEE. The chain's CDR3 is CASSPRGAAVSGNTIYF. CDR3 nucleotides: TGTGCCAGCAGCCCCAGGGGAGCCGCCGTCTCTGGAAACACCATATATTTT.

The rearrangement joins TRBV11-2 to TRBJ1-5; TRBD1 might be the D (5 bases). Germline CDR1 is SGHAT and CDR2 is FQNNGV. The V gene lost 2 bases and the J gene lost 4 bases, with 12 bases spanning the gap. The CDR3 runs 15 residues. Written as DNA, the CDR3 is TGTGCCAGCAGCTTACGCCCGGGGGGGAATCAGCCCCAGCATTTT. It yields the protein CASSLRPGGNQPQHF. Full variable domain (remainder filled in from reference TRBV11-2 and TRBJ1-5): EAGVAQSPRYKIIEKRQSVAFWCNPISGHATLYWYQQILGQGPKLLIQFQNNGVVDDSQLPKDRFSAERLKGVDSTLKIQPAKLEDSAVYLCASSLRPGGNQPQHFGDGTRLSIL.

The chain employs TRBV6-5 and TRBJ2-5; possible D gene TRBD2, 6 bases. From germline, CDR1 is MNHEY and CDR2 SVGAGI. Trimming removed 3 bases from V and 4 bases from J, with 18 bases in between. The CDR3 covers 16 residues. The CDR3, as DNA: TGTGCCAGCAGTTATTTACCACCAGCGGGCGGAGAGACCCAGTACTTC. This codes for CASSYLPPAGGETQYF.

The chain employs TRBV5-1 and TRBJ1-6; weak D call: TRBD1 (5 bases). Germline-derived CDR1 and CDR2 are SGHRS and YFSETQ. V dropped 4 bases and J dropped 7 bases, with 12 bases sitting between them. The CDR3 totals 14 residues. CDR3 region: CASSPEGPNSPLHF. CDR3 bases: TGCGCCAGCAGCCCGGAGGGGCCCAATTCACCCCTCCACTTT.

This clone was counted a single time. In DNA form, the CDR3 reads TGTGCCAGCAGCTTGGTCGACAGGGAATTTGAAGCTTTCTTT. It yields the protein CASSLVDREFEAFF. V is TRBV5-4 and J is TRBJ1-1; 7 bases line up with TRBD1. The CDR3 is made up of 14 amino acids. With 0 bases clipped from V and 7 bases from J, the junction kept 6 bases outside the gene matches. Germline lookup yields CDR1 SGHNT and CDR2 YYREEE (reference sequence).

The V and J genes are TRBV9 and TRBJ2-1; 9 bases agree with TRBD2. This CDR3 comprises 14 residues. V shed 3 bases and J 8 bases; nucleotides not matched to a gene: 6. The germline CDR1 and CDR2 sequences are SGDLS and YYNGEE. CDR3 nucleotide sequence: TGTGCCAGCAGCGGTAGCGGGGGCCCCCATGAGCAGTTCTTC. This sequence encodes CASSGSGGPHEQFF.

This clone has more than one count but fewer than ten. This chain connects TRBV4-1 to TRBJ1-2; D may be TRBD1 (6 bases). Trimming stripped 2 bases from V and 3 bases from J, with 16 bases between. Germline CDR1 is MGHRA and CDR2 is YSYEKL. The CDR3 has 16 amino acids. The CDR3 coding sequence is TGCGCCAGCAGCCAACACTCAGGGGTTCGGGACTATGGCTACACCTTC. It encodes CASSQHSGVRDYGYTF.

V is TRBV29-1 and J is TRBJ1-5; D is possibly TRBD1 (5 bases). This CDR3 has 14 residues. Germline V gene lookup returns CDR1 SQVTM and CDR2 ANQGSEA. The V end was cut by 4 bases, the J end by 0 bases, with 10 bases between. Here the CDR3 DNA reads TGCAGCGTTGGTGGGGCCGGTAGCAATCAGCCCCAGCATTTT. This encodes CSVGGAGSNQPQHF.

The V call is TRBV19, the J call TRBJ2-1; D ambiguous. Germline lookup yields CDR1 LNHDA and CDR2 SQIVND (reference sequence). The CDR3 consists of 13 residues. V lost 10 bases, J lost 4 bases, and 14 bases lay in between. Written as DNA, the CDR3 is TGTGCCACCCGACCCCTAGGTTACAATGAGCAGTTCTTC. It translates to CATRPLGYNEQFF.

The J gene is TRBJ1-2, the V gene TRBV19, with 7 bases that match TRBD1. CDR1 is LNHDA, CDR2 SQIVND, per germline (reference sequence). V trimming: 9 bases; J trimming: 1 base; junction bases outside the gene matches: 20. The CDR3 has 18 residues. The CDR3 protein is CASNRDSSILRNNYGYTF. The CDR3 DNA reads TGTGCCAGCAATCGGGACAGCTCAATCCTACGAAATAACTATGGCTACACCTTC.

The chain is built from TRBV7-3 and TRBJ1-6; D ambiguous. V was shortened by 2 bases and J by 10 bases, with 21 bases between the two germline ends. CDR3 size: 17 residues. Germline V gene lookup returns CDR1 SGHTA and CDR2 FQGTGA. DNA of the CDR3: TGTGCCAGCAGCTTAGGCTTCGGGTTATTAAGGAGATCACCCCTCCACTTT. It encodes CASSLGFGLLRRSPLHF.

V is TRBV10-3 and J is TRBJ1-6; D is uncertain. V was shortened by 6 bases and J by 7 bases, with 13 bases between the two germline ends. Germline V CDR1 and CDR2: ENHRY, SYGVKD. The CDR3 length is 14 residues. The CDR3 loop reads CAISGVPQNSPLHF. CDR3 DNA: TGTGCCATCAGCGGGGTCCCTCAGAATTCACCCCTCCACTTT.

This chain connects TRBV19 to TRBJ1-2, with D hard to call. CDR1 LNHDA and CDR2 SQIVND come from the germline V gene (reference sequence). Between the trimmed V and J ends, which lost 7 bases and 0 bases, there was a span of 15 bases. This CDR3 region has 15 residues. CDR3 DNA sequence: TGTGCCAGTACCCAGCGAGACCTTCCTAACTATGGCTACACCTTC. Its protein product is CASTQRDLPNYGYTF.

The chain has TRBV6-5 and TRBJ1-1; TRBD1 agrees at 7 bases. The CDR3 spans 16 residues. With V trimmed by 2 bases and J by 3 bases, 9 bases remained unmatched. CDR1 and CDR2 (germline): MNHEY, SVGAGI. CDR3 nucleotides: TGTGCCAGCAGTTACGGCACCTACACAGGGGACACTGAAGCTTTCTTT. Residues: CASSYGTYTGDTEAFF.

V gene TRBV2 combines with J gene TRBJ2-7; 8 bases are shared with TRBD2. Germline CDR1 SNHLY, CDR2 FYNNEI. This CDR3 is 15 amino acids long. J was trimmed by 6 bases and V by 7 bases; bases with no gene match: 14. The CDR3 sequence is CASTPLAGGFGEQYF. CDR3 DNA: TGTGCCAGCACCCCCCTGGCGGGGGGTTTCGGCGAGCAGTACTTC. The full variable domain, with the rest looked up from reference TRBV2 and TRBJ2-7, is EPEVTQTPSHQVTQMGQEVILRCVPISNHLYFYWYRQILGQKVEFLVSFYNNEISEKSEIFDDQFSVERPDGSNFTLKIRSTKLEDSAMYFCASTPLAGGFGEQYFGPGTRLTVT.

The rearrangement uses TRBV7-6 and TRBJ1-2, with D uncertain. The V end was cut by 5 bases, the J end by 6 bases, with 10 bases between. CDR3 length: 12 residues. Germline assignment: CDR1 SGHVS and CDR2 FNYEAQ. The CDR3 DNA follows: TGTGCCAGCAGCCCCAGTGGCCATGGCTACACCTTC. This encodes CASSPSGHGYTF.

V and J are TRBV4-1 and TRBJ2-2, with a tentative D call TRBD2 (6 bases). Germline values: CDR1 MGHRA, CDR2 YSYEKL. The V end was cut by 1 base, the J end by 7 bases, with 10 bases between. The CDR3 has 14 amino acids. The CDR3 protein is CASSQVGGVGELFF. CDR3 bases: TGCGCCAGCAGCCAAGTGGGCGGGGTCGGGGAGCTGTTTTTT.

The DNA for the CDR3 is TGTGCCAGCAGACCGGGGGGAGGACTGCATGAAAAACTGTTTTTT. Its protein is CASRPGGGLHEKLFF. The chain carries TRBV2 and TRBJ1-4; weak D call: TRBD1 (5 bases). The CDR3 length is 15 residues. Germline lookup yields CDR1 SNHLY and CDR2 FYNNEI. With 6 bases removed from V and 6 bases from J, the gap between germline ends came to 17 bases.